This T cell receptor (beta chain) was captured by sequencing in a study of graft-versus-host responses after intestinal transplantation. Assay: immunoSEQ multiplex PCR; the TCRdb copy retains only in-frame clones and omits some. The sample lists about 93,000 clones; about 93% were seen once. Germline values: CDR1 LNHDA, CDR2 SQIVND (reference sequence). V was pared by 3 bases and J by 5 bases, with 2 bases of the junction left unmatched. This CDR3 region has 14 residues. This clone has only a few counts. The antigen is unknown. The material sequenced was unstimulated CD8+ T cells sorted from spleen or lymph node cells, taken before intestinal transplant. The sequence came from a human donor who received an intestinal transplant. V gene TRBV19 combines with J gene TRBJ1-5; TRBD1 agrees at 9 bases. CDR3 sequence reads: CASSMGTGYQPQHF. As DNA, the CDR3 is TGTGCCAGTAGTATGGGGACAGGGTATCAGCCCCAGCATTTT. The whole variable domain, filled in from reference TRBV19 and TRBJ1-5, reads DGGITQSPKYLFRKEGQNVTLSCEQNLNHDAMYWYRQDPGQGLRLIYYSQIVNDFQKGDIAEGYSVSREKKESFPLTVTSAQKNPTAFYLCASSMGTGYQPQHFGDGTRLSIL.